The 2 T cell receptor beta chains below all came from one sample that was sequenced in a study of cytomegalovirus exposure and HLA in healthy donors. Use of 60 Vbeta and 13 Jbeta primers characterized the PCR. The assay was immunoSEQ multiplex PCR, and TCRdb's table has in-frame clones only and misses some. The sample includes tens of thousands of clones, approximately 80% of them seen just once. Material: PBMCs. The receptor set was obtained from a human donor in good health.

The gene calls are TRBV4-1 and TRBJ1-1, with D possibly being TRBD1 (6 bases). The CDR3 runs 15 residues. V gave up 2 bases and J gave up 0 bases, with 10 bases separating them. CDR1 and CDR2 (germline): MGHRA, YSYEKL. The DNA of the CDR3 is TGCGCCAGCAGCCAAAACGGACAGCTGAACACTGAAGCTTTCTTT. It is translated as CASSQNGQLNTEAFF.

The chain has TRBV7-3 and TRBJ2-2; 8 positions agree with TRBD2. V trimming: 1 base; J trimming: 2 bases; junction bases outside the gene matches: 3. The CDR3 contains 16 residues. CDR1 and CDR2 (germline): SGHTA, FQGTGA. Here the CDR3 DNA reads TGTGCCAGCAGCTTAAGTCTAGCGGGCAACACCGGGGAGCTGTTTTTT. It codes for CASSLSLAGNTGELFF.